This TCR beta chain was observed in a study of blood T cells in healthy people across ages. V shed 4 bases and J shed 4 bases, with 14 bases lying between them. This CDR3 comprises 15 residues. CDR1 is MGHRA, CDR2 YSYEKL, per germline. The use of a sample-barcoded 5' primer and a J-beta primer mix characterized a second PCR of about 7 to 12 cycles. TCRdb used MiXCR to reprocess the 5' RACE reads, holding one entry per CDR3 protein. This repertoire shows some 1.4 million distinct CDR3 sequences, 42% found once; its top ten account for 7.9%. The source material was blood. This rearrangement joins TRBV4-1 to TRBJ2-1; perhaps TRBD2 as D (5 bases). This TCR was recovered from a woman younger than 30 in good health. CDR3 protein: CASSPSGLGYNEQFF. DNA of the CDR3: TGCGCCAGCAGCCCCTCGGGGTTAGGGTACAATGAGCAGTTCTTC.